This T cell receptor beta chain appears in the sequencing data of a study of OX40 agonist ivuxolimab in advanced cancers. On the study more broadly: Patients received ivuxolimab, an intravenous treatment, every 2 weeks at 0.01 to 10 mg/kg. It was permissible to have had prior anti-PD-1, anti-PD-L1 or anti-CTLA-4 therapy, and under 45% had some.

Samples were taken at baseline and on day 1 of cycles 4 and 7. Germline values: CDR1 SGHRS, CDR2 YFSETQ. The CDR3 length is 16 residues. The J segment lost 3 bases and the V segment lost 2 bases, leaving 10 bases of the junction unmatched. Overall study findings and caveats: Both blood CD4+ and CD8+ T cells showed clonal growth by week 6 at 0.1 to 3.0 mg/kg.

Repertoires were generated with immunoSEQ multiplex PCR, while TCRdb's copy carries only in-frame clones and drops some. This table has 20,000 to 25,000 clones, 75% to 95% appearing once. Turning to this clone: Its antigen remains unknown.

The receptor comes from an adult with an advanced solid tumor such as melanoma, head and neck, liver or kidney cancer. The chain joins TRBV5-1 to TRBJ1-1; 7 bases align to TRBD1. The source was CD4+ or CD8+ T cells sorted from blood, collected in a trial of the OX40 agonist ivuxolimab. The CDR3 coding sequence is TGCGCCAGCAGCTTAACCTTAGGGGGCGCGGACACTGAAGCTTTCTTT. Encoded protein: CASSLTLGGADTEAFF.